This T cell receptor (beta chain) was documented in a study of blood T cell repertoires in COVID-19. The germline V gene has CDR1 SGDLS and CDR2 YYNGEE. The CDR3 has 16 residues. Trimming removed 4 bases at V and 1 base at J, with 17 bases between. Only in-frame clones appear in the TCRdb table, and some are missing; sequencing was by immunoSEQ multiplex PCR. The table shows roughly 250,000 clones, with approximately 78% occurring only once. This clonotype was obtained from an older woman with active or convalescent COVID-19. Material for sequencing was peripheral blood. The chain recombines TRBV9 with TRBJ1-1; D is possibly TRBD1 (5 bases). CDR3 sequence reads: CASSRPTGRENTEAFF. The CDR3 DNA reads as TGTGCCAGCAGCCGGCCAACTGGCAGGGAGAACACTGAAGCTTTCTTT.